This is a list of T cell receptor beta chains from one sample in a study of OX40 agonist ivuxolimab in advanced cancers. Sequencing was performed with immunoSEQ multiplex PCR; in TCRdb, only in-frame clones are kept and a portion is missing. The sample has 50,000 to 75,000 clones, around 88% seen once. This material consisted of CD4+ or CD8+ T cells sorted from blood, taken in a trial of the OX40 agonist ivuxolimab. The receptor source for this set is an adult with an advanced solid tumor such as melanoma, head and neck, liver or kidney cancer. The CDR3 runs from the conserved cysteine through the conserved F or W. D genes are given only for firm matches. A row's size may be missing; if present it is once, few, many or a size class.

D gene: TRBD2
J gene: TRBJ2-3
clone size: once
CDR3 length: 19
V gene: TRBV7-6
CDR3 DNA: TGTGCCAGCAGCTTACGGGGACTAGCGGAGCGGGAGGTCACAGATACGCAGTATTTT
CDR3 protein: CASSLRGLAEREVTDTQYF

D gene: -
J gene: TRBJ2-7
clone size: -
CDR3 length: 13
V gene: TRBV5-1
CDR3 DNA: TGCGCCAGCAGCTCTGAGTCCTCCGGCGAGCAGTACTTC
CDR3 protein: CASSSESSGEQYF

D gene: TRBD2
J gene: TRBJ2-7
clone size: -
CDR3 length: 14
V gene: TRBV7-9
CDR3 DNA: TGTGCCAGCAGCCTAGCGGGAGATTTCTACGAGCAGTACTTC
CDR3 protein: CASSLAGDFYEQYF

D gene: TRBD2
J gene: TRBJ2-6
clone size: many
CDR3 length: 16
V gene: TRBV27
CDR3 DNA: TGTGCCAGCAGTAGACTAGCGGGAGCTGGGGCCAACGTCCTGACTTTC
CDR3 protein: CASSRLAGAGANVLTF

D gene: -
J gene: TRBJ2-3
clone size: -
CDR3 length: 15
V gene: TRBV4-1
CDR3 DNA: TGCGCCAGCAGCCAAGATCTTGTTGGCTCAGATACGCAGTATTTT
CDR3 protein: CASSQDLVGSDTQYF

D gene: -
J gene: TRBJ2-7
clone size: -
CDR3 length: 14
V gene: TRBV7-2
CDR3 DNA: TGTGCCAGCAGCCCCCAGCTCGCCACCTACGAGCAGTACTTC
CDR3 protein: CASSPQLATYEQYF

D gene: TRBD1
J gene: TRBJ1-3
clone size: -
CDR3 length: 14
V gene: TRBV19
CDR3 DNA: TGTGCCGCCTCGGGGGACAGCTTGGGAAACACCATATATTTT
CDR3 protein: CAASGDSLGNTIYF

D gene: -
J gene: TRBJ1-1
clone size: few
CDR3 length: 14
V gene: TRBV30
CDR3 DNA: TGTGCCTGGAGTGGTGGAGGGGAGGGTACTGAAGCTTTCTTT
CDR3 protein: CAWSGGGEGTEAFF

D gene: -
J gene: TRBJ1-2
clone size: once
CDR3 length: 13
V gene: TRBV6-5
CDR3 DNA: TGTGCCAGCAGTTACAATACGGACTATGGCTACACCTTC
CDR3 protein: CASSYNTDYGYTF

D gene: TRBD2
J gene: TRBJ2-1
clone size: -
CDR3 length: 14
V gene: TRBV2
CDR3 DNA: TGTGCCCGGGGTAGCGGGAGCTCCTACAATGAGCAGTTCTTC
CDR3 protein: CARGSGSSYNEQFF

D gene: -
J gene: TRBJ1-1
clone size: -
CDR3 length: 14
V gene: TRBV18
CDR3 DNA: TGTGCCAGCTCACCACCTTCGAAGAACACTGAAGCTTTCTTT
CDR3 protein: CASSPPSKNTEAFF

D gene: -
J gene: TRBJ1-1
clone size: once
CDR3 length: 14
V gene: TRBV2
CDR3 DNA: TGTGCCAGCAGTGTTGAGGGTGGAGGCACTGAAGCTTTCTTT
CDR3 protein: CASSVEGGGTEAFF

D gene: TRBD1
J gene: TRBJ1-3
clone size: -
CDR3 length: 14
V gene: TRBV5-1
CDR3 DNA: TGCGCCAGCAGCTTGACAGGGGCCGGAAACACCATATATTTT
CDR3 protein: CASSLTGAGNTIYF

D gene: -
J gene: TRBJ2-3
clone size: once
CDR3 length: 14
V gene: TRBV5-1
CDR3 DNA: TGCGCCAGCAGCCTAGGTAGAGCACTTGATACGCAGTATTTT
CDR3 protein: CASSLGRALDTQYF

D gene: TRBD2
J gene: TRBJ2-5
clone size: -
CDR3 length: 14
V gene: TRBV5-4
CDR3 DNA: TGTGCCAGCAGCCCGGAACTAGCGCAAGAGACCCAGTACTTC
CDR3 protein: CASSPELAQETQYF

D gene: TRBD1
J gene: TRBJ1-1
clone size: few
CDR3 length: 12
V gene: TRBV2
CDR3 DNA: TGTGCCAGCAGGTCGGGACAGCTGGAAGCTTTCTTT
CDR3 protein: CASRSGQLEAFF

D gene: -
J gene: TRBJ2-7
clone size: -
CDR3 length: 13
V gene: TRBV27
CDR3 DNA: TGTGCCAGCAGCCCCCGGAGGGGTGACGAGCAGTACTTC
CDR3 protein: CASSPRRGDEQYF

D gene: TRBD2
J gene: TRBJ2-1
clone size: -
CDR3 length: 13
V gene: TRBV19
CDR3 DNA: TGTGCCAGTAGTACCCGCGGGAGTGGTGAGCAGTTCTTC
CDR3 protein: CASSTRGSGEQFF

D gene: TRBD1
J gene: TRBJ2-3
clone size: -
CDR3 length: 14
V gene: TRBV4-1
CDR3 DNA: TGCGCCAGCAGCCTTGGACAGGGGGTGGATACGCAGTATTTT
CDR3 protein: CASSLGQGVDTQYF

D gene: -
J gene: TRBJ2-1
clone size: -
CDR3 length: 17
V gene: TRBV19
CDR3 DNA: TGTGCCAGTAGTCGAAACACCGGGCCAGCAAGGGGCAATGAGCAGTTCTTC
CDR3 protein: CASSRNTGPARGNEQFF

D gene: -
J gene: TRBJ2-1
clone size: -
CDR3 length: 14
V gene: TRBV10-2
CDR3 DNA: TGCGCCAGCAGTGACCCGGGCGTCTTAAATGAGCAGTTCTTC
CDR3 protein: CASSDPGVLNEQFF

D gene: -
J gene: TRBJ1-2
clone size: -
CDR3 length: 13
V gene: TRBV9
CDR3 DNA: TGTGCCAGCAGCGTAGGGGGAAGCGGTGGCTACACCTTC
CDR3 protein: CASSVGGSGGYTF

D gene: TRBD2
J gene: TRBJ2-3
clone size: -
CDR3 length: 14
V gene: TRBV28
CDR3 DNA: TGTGCCAGCAGACCTAGCGGGAACACAGATACGCAGTATTTT
CDR3 protein: CASRPSGNTDTQYF

D gene: -
J gene: TRBJ1-2
clone size: -
CDR3 length: 15
V gene: TRBV19
CDR3 DNA: TGTGCCAGTAGTATTTCCCCGGGCTCCGACTATGGCTACACCTTC
CDR3 protein: CASSISPGSDYGYTF

D gene: TRBD1
J gene: TRBJ1-1
clone size: -
CDR3 length: 13
V gene: TRBV5-4
CDR3 DNA: TGTGCCAGCAGCAAGACGACAGGGGTTGAAGCTTTCTTT
CDR3 protein: CASSKTTGVEAFF

D gene: -
J gene: TRBJ1-2
clone size: -
CDR3 length: 15
V gene: TRBV6-1
CDR3 DNA: TGTGCCAGCAGTAGCTACGGGTCCCCTGGCTATGGCTACACCTTC
CDR3 protein: CASSSYGSPGYGYTF

D gene: -
J gene: TRBJ1-1
clone size: -
CDR3 length: 15
V gene: TRBV6-5
CDR3 DNA: TGTGCCAGCAGCCGCACGGGACAAGTAAACACTGAAGCTTTCTTT
CDR3 protein: CASSRTGQVNTEAFF

D gene: -
J gene: TRBJ2-6
clone size: -
CDR3 length: 13
V gene: TRBV6-1
CDR3 DNA: TGTGCCAGCAGTGGGGAGAAGGCCAACGTCCTGACTTTC
CDR3 protein: CASSGEKANVLTF

D gene: TRBD2
J gene: TRBJ2-3
clone size: -
CDR3 length: 16
V gene: TRBV19
CDR3 DNA: TGTGCCAGTAGTATACGACTTAGCGGGAGCACAGATACGCAGTATTTT
CDR3 protein: CASSIRLSGSTDTQYF

D gene: -
J gene: TRBJ2-6
clone size: -
CDR3 length: 15
V gene: TRBV28
CDR3 DNA: TGTGCCAGCAGCCCCCTCTCCTCTGGGGCCAACGTCCTGACTTTC
CDR3 protein: CASSPLSSGANVLTF

D gene: -
J gene: TRBJ2-4
clone size: -
CDR3 length: 14
V gene: TRBV18
CDR3 DNA: TGTGCCAGCTCACCACGCAGGGGACAAAACATTCAGTACTTC
CDR3 protein: CASSPRRGQNIQYF

D gene: TRBD2
J gene: TRBJ2-1
clone size: -
CDR3 length: 16
V gene: TRBV9
CDR3 DNA: TGTGCCAGCAGCGCGAGACTAGCGGGGGAATACAATGAGCAGTTCTTC
CDR3 protein: CASSARLAGEYNEQFF

D gene: -
J gene: TRBJ2-7
clone size: -
CDR3 length: 12
V gene: TRBV5-1
CDR3 DNA: TGCGCCAGCAGCTTGACATTCTACGAGCAGTACTTC
CDR3 protein: CASSLTFYEQYF

D gene: -
J gene: TRBJ1-5
clone size: few
CDR3 length: 16
V gene: TRBV28
CDR3 DNA: TGTGCCAGCAGTTTTTCACTAGGAGTTGGGAATCAGCCCCAGCATTTT
CDR3 protein: CASSFSLGVGNQPQHF